This T cell receptor beta chain was profiled in a study of tumor-infiltrating lymphocytes in localized non-small cell lung cancer. Regarding the study as a whole: Different pieces of the same tissue were used for each assay. Recurrence-free survival showed no association with tumor T-cell fraction.

There are 17 residues in the CDR3. CDR1 SGHRS and CDR2 YFSETQ come from the germline V gene. V dropped 3 bases and J dropped 4; count of bases not matched to a gene: 5. Repertoires were generated with immunoSEQ multiplex PCR, while TCRdb's copy carries only in-frame clones and drops some. This sample has around 15,000 clones, with around 72% found just once. In the case of this clone: The antigen remains undetermined.

Sequencing was done on a sample of lung tumor tissue. The V call is TRBV5-1, the J call TRBJ2-3, with TRBD2 matching 16 bases. The sequence was collected from a human donor with non-small cell lung cancer. The chain's CDR3 is CASSSGLAGGLADTQYF. The CDR3 nucleotides read TGCGCCAGCAGCTCGGGACTAGCGGGGGGGCTGGCAGATACGCAGTATTTT.